The T cell receptor (beta chain) described here comes from a study of CXCR3-negative and CXCR3-positive naive CD8 T cells. Study overall: The dataset comprises some 130 million TRB reads in total, with about 1.5 +/- 0.3 million reads per library.

Cells that were CD45RO-CCR7+CD27+CD95- constituted naive CD8+ T cells. Study-level points and caveats: TRB CDR3s of CXCR3-positive naive cells were more hydrophobic than those of CXCR3-negative naive cells. TRBV-TRBJ usage was alike in naive CXCR3-negative and CXCR3-positive cells but differed in memory cells.

About this clonotype: Its target is not known.

The libraries of TRB cDNA were constructed through 5' RACE using UMI labels. TCRdb processed the 5' RACE reads again and assigns one entry to each CDR3 protein, with no DNA. This listing includes approximately 65,000 distinct CDR3 sequences. In germline, CDR1 is SEHNR, CDR2 FQNEAQ (reference sequence). The length of the CDR3 is 15 residues. The chain recombines TRBV7-9 with TRBJ2-5. The sequenced material came from naive CXCR3+ CD8+ T cells from blood. Subset specified: CD45RO-CCR7+CD27+CD95- naive CD8+ T cells expressing CXCR3 (TNR3+). The TCR originated in a human donor in good health. Some clones in this sample may be carry-over from other donors' samples. Here the CDR3 reads CASSLAGWGMETQYF.